This T cell receptor beta chain was obtained from a study of regulatory T cells in long-lasting Graves disease. Investigators prepared the TCR beta libraries by applying iRepertoire HTBI primers and Arm-PCR of CDR3 regions. TCRdb reprocessed the multiplex PCR reads with MiXCR, giving one entry per CDR3 protein. Among 650,000 to 700,000 distinct CDR3 sequences listed, 25% to 30% were seen once. Time point meaning: persistent/refractory GD, antithyroid drugs over 5 years with positive TRAb. There was RNA extracted from PBMCs, and the TCR library was made from it. An endocrinology department in Xi'an, China, recruited the patients. CDR3 size: 15 residues. CDR1 and CDR2 (germline): LNHDA, SQIVND (reference sequence). V was pared by 5 bases and J by 1 base, with 6 bases of the junction left unmatched.

This clonotype was sampled from a female donor with Graves disease. The V gene is TRBV19, the J gene TRBJ1-1, with 8 bases that match TRBD1. Sequencing used peripheral blood mononuclear cells (PBMCs), obtained when the disease was refractory, from a patient treated with antithyroid drugs. The CDR3 DNA sequence: TGTGCCAGTAGTCTCCAGGGGGCTCAGAACACTGAAGCTTTCTTT. It codes for CASSLQGAQNTEAFF.